The present entry profiles one T cell receptor beta chain with its context. The record originates from a study of patients and donors after allogeneic stem cell transplantation. This CDR3 has 14 amino acids. Germline V gene sequence: CDR1 SGHTA, CDR2 FQGNSA. V was pared by 3 bases and J by 0 bases, with 6 bases between. TCRdb processed the RT-PCR reads anew with MiXCR; each CDR3 protein has one entry. Among over 130,000 distinct CDR3 sequences, over 35% were seen once, and the ten largest hold 40% to 55%. Material for sequencing was blood, either unsorted or a sorted T cell fraction (not recorded which). This TCR came from a human donor who was either an allogeneic HSCT recipient or a stem cell or donor lymphocyte infusion donor (not recorded which). It is not recorded whose cells these are; they may come from a transplant donor. This chain uses TRBV7-2 with TRBJ1-3; D is unresolved. The CDR3 protein is CASSFDPSGNTIYF. CDR3 bases: TGTGCCAGCAGCTTCGACCCCTCTGGAAACACCATATATTTT.